Listed below are T cell receptor beta chains from one sample, sequenced in a study of cytomegalovirus exposure and HLA in healthy donors. Only in-frame clones appear in the TCRdb table, and some are missing; sequencing was by immunoSEQ multiplex PCR. The sample shows roughly 300,000 clones, roughly 85% of them seen only once. Sequenced material: PBMCs. These receptors were obtained from a woman in her late teens or twenties in good health and CMV-seronegative. Each CDR3 is given with its conserved first and last residue. Fields, in order: J gene, V gene, D gene, clone size, CDR3 protein, CDR3 DNA. A D gene is named only where the DNA matches it firmly. The size field is filled for only some rows; it gives once, few, many or a size class.

>TRBJ1-1|TRBV5-1|TRBD1|NA
CASSLATGGTEAFF
TGCGCCAGCAGCTTGGCCACAGGGGGCACTGAAGCTTTCTTT
>TRBJ2-3|TRBV5-6|TRBD2|once
CASSFTSGSFGGTDTQYF
TGTGCCAGCAGCTTCACTAGCGGGAGCTTCGGTGGCACAGATACGCAGTATTTT
>TRBJ2-1|TRBV19|TRBD2|NA
CASSPVAGGYNEQFF
TGTGCCAGTAGCCCCGTAGCGGGAGGGTACAATGAGCAGTTCTTC
>TRBJ2-7|TRBV18|TRBD2|NA
CASSPGTSVYEQYF
TGTGCCAGCTCACCAGGGACTAGCGTGTACGAGCAGTACTTC
>TRBJ1-1|TRBV2|NA|NA
CASRSQTGLLWLNTEAFF
TGTGCCAGCAGATCACAAACAGGGTTGTTGTGGTTGAACACTGAAGCTTTCTTT
>TRBJ2-7|TRBV27|TRBD2|NA
CASSLRPGTSVTYEQYF
TGTGCCAGCAGTTTAAGGCCGGGGACTAGCGTCACCTACGAGCAGTACTTC
>TRBJ2-7|TRBV4-1|NA|NA
CASSQDTDFSYEQYF
TGCGCCAGCAGCCAAGACACGGACTTCTCCTACGAGCAGTACTTC
>TRBJ1-2|TRBV4-1|NA|NA
CASSQQTGPRGYGYTF
TGCGCCAGCAGCCAACAGACAGGCCCAAGAGGGTATGGCTACACCTTC
>TRBJ2-7|TRBV7-2|TRBD1|NA
CASSPRTGPYEQYF
TGTGCCAGCAGCCCTAGGACAGGGCCCTACGAGCAGTACTTC
>TRBJ2-7|TRBV28|TRBD2|NA
CASSLGGERSYEQYF
TGTGCCAGCAGCTTGGGGGGGGAGCGCTCCTACGAGCAGTACTTC
>TRBJ2-3|TRBV28|NA|NA
CASMASAADTQYF
TGTGCCAGCATGGCTAGCGCGGCAGATACGCAGTATTTT
>TRBJ2-5|TRBV6-5|TRBD2|NA
CASTSGEETQYF
TGTGCCAGCACTAGCGGGGAAGAGACCCAGTACTTC
>TRBJ1-4|TRBV30|TRBD1|NA
CAWSRGYNEKLFF
TGTGCCTGGAGCAGGGGGTACAATGAAAAACTGTTTTTT
>TRBJ1-5|TRBV28|NA|NA
CASRQDNQPQHF
TGTGCCAGCAGGCAGGATAATCAGCCCCAGCATTTT
>TRBJ2-1|TRBV7-9|NA|once
CASRQLSSYNEQFF
TGTGCCAGCAGACAGTTAAGCTCCTACAATGAGCAGTTCTTC
>TRBJ2-7|TRBV4-3|TRBD1|NA
CASSRDRGNYEQYF
TGCGCCAGCAGCCGGGACAGGGGGAACTACGAGCAGTACTTC
>TRBJ2-7|TRBV5-4|NA|NA
CASSAAFPDEQYF
TGTGCCAGCAGCGCTGCGTTCCCCGACGAGCAGTACTTC
>TRBJ1-1|TRBV27|NA|NA
CASSFQGFMNTEAFF
TGTGCCAGCAGTTTCCAGGGATTTATGAACACTGAAGCTTTCTTT
>TRBJ1-1|TRBV5-1|NA|NA
CASSLTGKGNTEAFF
TGCGCCAGCAGCTTGACAGGCAAGGGAAACACTGAAGCTTTCTTT
>TRBJ1-4|TRBV5-1|NA|NA
CASSLEGSSNEKLFF
TGCGCCAGCAGCTTAGAGGGCTCGTCTAATGAAAAACTGTTTTTT
>TRBJ1-2|TRBV18|NA|NA
CASSPQDDGSYGYTF
TGTGCCAGCTCACCACAAGACGATGGGAGCTATGGCTACACCTTC
>TRBJ2-7|TRBV28|TRBD2|NA
CASSLNLAAYEQYF
TGTGCCAGCAGTTTGAACCTAGCGGCCTACGAGCAGTACTTC
>TRBJ2-7|TRBV7-3|TRBD2|NA
CASSSGTSGGEQYF
TGTGCCAGCAGTTCCGGGACTAGCGGGGGCGAGCAGTACTTC
>TRBJ1-2|TRBV25-1|NA|NA
CASSEAGLNYGYTF
TGTGCCAGCAGTGAGGCGGGGCTTAACTATGGCTACACCTTC
>TRBJ2-1|TRBV14|TRBD2|NA
CASSPHRAGGGRIYNEQFF
TGTGCCAGCAGCCCTCACCGCGCGGGGGGCGGGAGGATCTACAATGAGCAGTTCTTC
>TRBJ1-4|TRBV2|NA|NA
CASRIEAELFF
TGTGCCAGCAGGATCGAAGCGGAACTGTTTTTT
>TRBJ2-7|TRBV6-5|NA|NA
CASSYSSGVPYEQYF
TGTGCCAGCAGTTACTCGAGCGGTGTCCCCTACGAGCAGTACTTC
>TRBJ2-2|TRBV10-3|NA|few
CALDLNSDTGELFF
TGTGCCCTCGACTTGAATTCAGACACCGGGGAGCTGTTTTTT
>TRBJ2-1|TRBV6-6|TRBD2|few
CASSRLAYEQFF
TGTGCCAGCAGCCGACTAGCGTATGAGCAGTTCTTC
>TRBJ1-1|TRBV27|NA|NA
CASSLAGMGTEAFF
TGTGCCAGCAGTTTAGCGGGAATGGGTACTGAAGCTTTCTTT
>TRBJ2-2|TRBV18|NA|NA
CASSPPGPTNTGELFF
TGTGCCAGCTCACCACCGGGCCCGACGAACACCGGGGAGCTGTTTTTT
>TRBJ1-1|TRBV7-2|TRBD1|NA
CASSLEGQGLTEAFF
TGTGCCAGCAGCTTAGAGGGACAGGGATTGACTGAAGCTTTCTTT
>TRBJ2-1|TRBV7-2|NA|NA
CASSLALYNEQFF
TGTGCCAGCAGCTTAGCCCTCTACAATGAGCAGTTCTTC
>TRBJ1-1|TRBV6-5|NA|NA
CASRTIDRVNTEAFF
TGTGCCAGCAGAACTATCGACAGAGTGAACACTGAAGCTTTCTTT
>TRBJ2-1|TRBV7-2|NA|few
CASSFGYNEQFF
TGTGCCAGCAGCTTCGGGTACAATGAGCAGTTCTTC
>TRBJ2-5|TRBV2|TRBD2|NA
CASSGPGIAGDWETQYF
TGTGCCAGCAGTGGCCCCGGGATAGCGGGAGATTGGGAGACCCAGTACTTC
>TRBJ1-4|TRBV29-1|NA|few
CSALSMGGTQVMELFF
TGCAGCGCATTATCCATGGGGGGGACCCAGGTAATGGAACTGTTTTTT
>TRBJ2-1|TRBV27|TRBD2|NA
CASSLRLAGASYNEQFF
TGTGCCAGCAGTTTGAGGCTAGCGGGAGCTTCCTACAATGAGCAGTTCTTC
>TRBJ2-7|TRBV29-1|TRBD2|NA
CSVGSGESYEQYF
TGCAGCGTTGGCAGCGGGGAGTCCTACGAGCAGTACTTC
>TRBJ2-7|TRBV6-5|TRBD2|NA
CASSSTSGIYEQYF
TGTGCCAGCAGTTCAACTAGCGGGATCTACGAGCAGTACTTC